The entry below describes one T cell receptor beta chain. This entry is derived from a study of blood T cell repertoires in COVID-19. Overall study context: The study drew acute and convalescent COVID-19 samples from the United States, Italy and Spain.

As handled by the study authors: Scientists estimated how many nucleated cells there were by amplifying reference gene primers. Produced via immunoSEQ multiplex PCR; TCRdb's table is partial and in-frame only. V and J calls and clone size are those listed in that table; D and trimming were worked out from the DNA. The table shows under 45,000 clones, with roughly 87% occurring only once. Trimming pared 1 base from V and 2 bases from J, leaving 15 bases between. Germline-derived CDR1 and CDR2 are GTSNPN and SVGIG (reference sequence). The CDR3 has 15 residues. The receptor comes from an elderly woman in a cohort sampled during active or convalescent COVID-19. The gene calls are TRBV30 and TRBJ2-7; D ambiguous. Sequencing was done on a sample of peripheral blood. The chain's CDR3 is CAWSAKSRGAYEQYF. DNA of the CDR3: TGTGCCTGGAGTGCAAAAAGTCGCGGAGCCTACGAGCAGTACTTC.